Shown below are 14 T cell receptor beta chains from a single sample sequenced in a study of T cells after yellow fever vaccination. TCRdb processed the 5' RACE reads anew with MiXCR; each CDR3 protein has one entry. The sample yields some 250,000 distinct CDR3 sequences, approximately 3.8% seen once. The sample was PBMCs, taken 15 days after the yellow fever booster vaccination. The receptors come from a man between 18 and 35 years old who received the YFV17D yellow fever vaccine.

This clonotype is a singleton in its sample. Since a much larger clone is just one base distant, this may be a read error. CDR3: CASSLRGWWRGEKLFF. In DNA, the CDR3 is TGTGCCAGCAGTCTCCGAGGGTGGTGGAGAGGTGAAAAACTGTTTTTT. The V and J genes are TRBV27 and TRBJ1-4; no definite D call. V lost 5 bases and J 7 bases, leaving 20 bases between the germline ends. This CDR3 spans 16 amino acids. Germline assignment: CDR1 MNHEY and CDR2 SMNVEV (reference sequence).

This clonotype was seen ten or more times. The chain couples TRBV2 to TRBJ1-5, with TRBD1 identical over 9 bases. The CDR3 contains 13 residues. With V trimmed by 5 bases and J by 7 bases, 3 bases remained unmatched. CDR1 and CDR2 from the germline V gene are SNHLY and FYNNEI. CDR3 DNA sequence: TGTGCCAGCAGTTCGGACAGGGGACAGCCCCAGCATTTT. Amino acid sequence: CASSSDRGQPQHF.

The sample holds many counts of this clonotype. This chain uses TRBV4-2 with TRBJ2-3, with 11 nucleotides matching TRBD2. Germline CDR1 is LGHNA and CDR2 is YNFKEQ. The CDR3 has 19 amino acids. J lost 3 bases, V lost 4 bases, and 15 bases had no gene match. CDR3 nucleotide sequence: TGTGCCAGCAGCCCCCGTTTAGCGGGGGGGCTTATAGGTACAGATACGCAGTATTTT. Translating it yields CASSPRLAGGLIGTDTQYF.

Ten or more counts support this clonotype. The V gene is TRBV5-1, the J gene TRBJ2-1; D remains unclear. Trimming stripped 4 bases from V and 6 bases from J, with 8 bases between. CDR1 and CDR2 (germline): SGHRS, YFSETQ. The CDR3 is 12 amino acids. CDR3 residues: CASSQNSNEQFF. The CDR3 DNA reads TGCGCCAGCAGCCAAAACAGCAATGAGCAGTTCTTC.

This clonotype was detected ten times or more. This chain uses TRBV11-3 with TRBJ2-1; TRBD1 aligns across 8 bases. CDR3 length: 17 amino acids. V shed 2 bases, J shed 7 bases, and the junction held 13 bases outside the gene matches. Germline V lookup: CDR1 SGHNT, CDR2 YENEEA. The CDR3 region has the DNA TGTGCCAGCAGCTTAAACGCCGGGGCAGGGGGCCAAAATGAGCAGTTCTTC. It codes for CASSLNAGAGGQNEQFF.

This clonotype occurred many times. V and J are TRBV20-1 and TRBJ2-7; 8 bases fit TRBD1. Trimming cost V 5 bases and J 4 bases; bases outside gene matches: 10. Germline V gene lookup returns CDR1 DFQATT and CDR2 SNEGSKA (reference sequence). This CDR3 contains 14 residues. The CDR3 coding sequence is TGCAGTGCTGTTTCCACAGGACAGGGATACGAGCAGTACTTC. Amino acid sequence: CSAVSTGQGYEQYF.

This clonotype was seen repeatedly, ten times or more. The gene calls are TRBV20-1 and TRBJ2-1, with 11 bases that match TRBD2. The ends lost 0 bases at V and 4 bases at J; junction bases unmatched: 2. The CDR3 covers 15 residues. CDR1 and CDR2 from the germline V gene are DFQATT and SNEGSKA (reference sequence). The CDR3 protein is CSARDTSGGYNEQFF. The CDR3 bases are TGCAGTGCTAGAGATACTAGCGGGGGATACAATGAGCAGTTCTTC.

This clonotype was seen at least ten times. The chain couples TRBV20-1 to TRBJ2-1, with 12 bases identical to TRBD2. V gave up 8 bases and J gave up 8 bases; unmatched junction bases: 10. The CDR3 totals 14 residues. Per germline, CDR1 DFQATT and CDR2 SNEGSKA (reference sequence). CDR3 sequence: CSTYLAGGRYEQFF. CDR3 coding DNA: TGCAGTACCTACCTAGCGGGGGGGCGGTATGAGCAGTTCTTC.

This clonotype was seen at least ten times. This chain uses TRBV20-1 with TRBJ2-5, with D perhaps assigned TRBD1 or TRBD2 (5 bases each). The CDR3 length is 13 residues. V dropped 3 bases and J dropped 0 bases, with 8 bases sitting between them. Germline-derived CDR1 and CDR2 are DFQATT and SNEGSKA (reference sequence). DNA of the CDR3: TGCAGTGCTAGCGGGGCGTACCAAGAGACCCAGTACTTC. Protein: CSASGAYQETQYF.

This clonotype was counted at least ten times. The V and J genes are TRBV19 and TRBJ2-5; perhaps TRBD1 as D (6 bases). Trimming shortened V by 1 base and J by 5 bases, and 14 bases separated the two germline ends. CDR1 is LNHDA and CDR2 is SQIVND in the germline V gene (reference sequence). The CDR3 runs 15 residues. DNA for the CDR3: TGTGCCAGTAGTATAGGTATCAGGGGATGGGAGACCCAGTACTTC. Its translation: CASSIGIRGWETQYF.

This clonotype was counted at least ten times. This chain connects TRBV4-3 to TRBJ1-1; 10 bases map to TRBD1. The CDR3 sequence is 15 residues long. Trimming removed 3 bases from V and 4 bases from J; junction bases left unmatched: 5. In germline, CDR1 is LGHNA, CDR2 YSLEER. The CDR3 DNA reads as TGCGCCAGCAGCCAGGGACAGGGGAAGGCCACTGAAGCTTTCTTT. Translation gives CASSQGQGKATEAFF.

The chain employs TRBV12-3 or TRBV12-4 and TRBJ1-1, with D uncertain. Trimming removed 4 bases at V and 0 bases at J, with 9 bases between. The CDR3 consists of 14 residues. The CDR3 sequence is CASSSRLMNTEAFF. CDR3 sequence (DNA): TGTGCCAGCAGTTCTCGGCTGATGAACACTGAAGCTTTCTTT.

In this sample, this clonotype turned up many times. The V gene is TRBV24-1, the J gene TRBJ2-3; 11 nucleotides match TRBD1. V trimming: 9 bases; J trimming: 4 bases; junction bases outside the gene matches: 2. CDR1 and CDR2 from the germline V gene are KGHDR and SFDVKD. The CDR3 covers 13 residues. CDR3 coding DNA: TGTGCCACCGAGGGACAGGGGGCAGATACGCAGTATTTT. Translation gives CATEGQGADTQYF.

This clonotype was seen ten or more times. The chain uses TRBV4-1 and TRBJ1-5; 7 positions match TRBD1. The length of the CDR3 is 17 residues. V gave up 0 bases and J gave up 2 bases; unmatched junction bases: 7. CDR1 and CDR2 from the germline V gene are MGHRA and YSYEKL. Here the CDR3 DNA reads TGCGCCAGCAGCCAAGATCTCCGACAGGGAGGCAATCAGCCCCAGCATTTT. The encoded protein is CASSQDLRQGGNQPQHF.